This T cell receptor beta chain was identified in a study of cytomegalovirus exposure and HLA in healthy donors. This clone was counted between two and nine times. Germline CDR1 reads MGHRA; CDR2 reads YSYEKL. V was pared by 1 base and J by 2 bases, with 0 bases of the junction left unmatched. The length of the CDR3 is 14 residues. PCR employed 60 Vbeta and 13 Jbeta primers. TCRdb's table, derived via immunoSEQ multiplex PCR, lists solely in-frame clones and lacks some. This table has 90,000 to 110,000 clones, 80% to 85% appearing once. Sequencing was performed on PBMCs. The V and J genes are TRBV4-1 and TRBJ1-2, with 8 bases fitting TRBD1. The TCR comes from a man aged 25 to 40 in good health and CMV-seropositive. The CDR3 spells CASSQAGGNYGYTF. CDR3 nucleotides: TGCGCCAGCAGCCAAGCAGGGGGCAACTATGGCTACACCTTC.